This T cell receptor (beta chain) was found in a study of Graves' ophthalmopathy and Graves' hyperthyroidism (dated by TCRdb to between 2018 and 2020). For context, the study as a whole: Peripheral blood samples were taken at the time of initial diagnosis, before any treatment was given. The study used signatures of the TCR beta repertoire to tell Graves' ophthalmopathy apart from Graves' hyperthyroidism and to predict which patients would progress to ophthalmopathy. In total, 135 blood samples were TCR-sequenced: approximately 40 ophthalmopathy, roughly 77 hyperthyroidism and some 17 hyperthyroidism-to-ophthalmopathy patients. To explore V-J signatures that distinguish ophthalmopathy from hyperthyroidism, a discovery set of 100 patients was enrolled, made up of 40 to 45 with ophthalmopathy and fewer than 60 with stable hyperthyroidism. An independent validation cohort was composed of approximately 19 hyperthyroidism patients and around 16 patients who later progressed from hyperthyroidism to ophthalmopathy. T-cell repertoires of thyroid tissue and blood were compared in over five hyperthyroidism patients. Once sampling was done, hyperthyroidism patients were given methimazole at a starting dose of 30 mg daily, while ophthalmopathy patients were given high-dose intravenous methylprednisolone. For training and testing, the 80 to 100 patients in the discovery cohort were randomly divided in a 7:3 ratio. Study-wide conclusions, independent of this receptor: Sample size was not statistically predetermined, and group allocation was not concealed from the investigators. Most of the expanded thyroid clonotypes with a frequency above 0.001 were also detected in blood, and it was suggested that the thyroid immune response may be reflected by blood repertoires. In cross-validation, the 13-signature model distinguished ophthalmopathy from stable hyperthyroidism with 85% to 90% sensitivity and nearly 82% specificity, and in the test set the corresponding values were roughly 78% and 74%. In validation, the model predicted ophthalmopathy progression with 55% to 71% sensitivity and approximately 75% specificity; 12 predicted patients were CT-confirmed with GO in a median of about 6.1 months.

Patients with ophthalmopathy had moderately to severely active disease, with a Clinical Activity Score of 3 or more, a NOSPECS grade of 4 or more, and a disease duration of less than 3 months. Anyone with other autoimmune diseases, uncontrolled infections, pregnancy or lactation was excluded from the study. Clinical symptoms, serum thyroxine, TRAb, thyroid ultrasound and orbital computed tomography were used for diagnosis. Using Ficoll-Paque density gradient centrifugation, PBMCs were isolated from 10 ml of fresh peripheral blood. Total RNA was extracted using Trizol reagent, and RNA quality was checked on an Agilent 2100 Bioanalyzer. For repertoire sequencing, the TCR beta CDR3 regions were amplified from RNA transcripts. A first-round RT-PCR used HTBI primers with the Qiagen OneStep RT-PCR kit, followed by a second-round multiplex PCR, size selection and purification. The libraries underwent paired-end sequencing with 100 bp reads on an Illumina HiSeq2000. The paper's data handling went like this. SOAPnuke was used to process the reads, throwing out any read that had adapters, had uncalled bases, had a mean Phred below 15, or lacked an exact constant-primer or identifier match. COPE v1.2.5 was used to merge high-quality paired reads. Each unique nucleotide sequence was defined as a clonotype, and clonotypes were aligned to IMGT TRB V, D and J references with MiTCR v1.1. Analysis was restricted to V-J combinations with a frequency above 0.0001, which covered 98% to 99.2% of repertoires. For each V-J combination, a TCR clonal expansion and chaos score was defined as F50 clonal expansion divided by the chaos observed in the TCRdist matrix. Welch's t-statistics and random forest were used to narrow the features down to about a dozen V-J combinations, which were then fed into a naive Bayes classifier. The similarity between thyroid and blood repertoires was quantified using the Morisita-Horn index. TCRdb handled the public reads itself, with Q25 trimming in fastp and clone calling in MiXCR, and kept productive beta chains. Records with the same CDR3 protein are collapsed into one entry carrying the most frequent genes and DNA. TCRdb, not the original authors, processed these V and J calls. The table for this sample lists 200,000 to 250,000 distinct CDR3 sequences; 20% to 25% of them were counted only once. Approximately 40% of the sample belongs to the ten largest clones.

A note on this clonotype: Its recognized antigen is unknown. Possible read error: a much larger clone is one base away.

The specimen was peripheral blood. This TCR was recovered from a woman aged 45-59 years with Graves' ophthalmopathy. Donor details come from another sample of the same person, matched by shared clones.

The DNA is as follows: TGTGCCAGCAGCTTAGTTAGCAGATTCAAGGGCGAGCAGTACTTC. It specifies CASSLVSRFKGEQYF. Recombination linked TRBV7-8 to TRBJ2-7; the D gene identity is not certain. From the cysteine through the phenylalanine, the CDR3 covers 15 amino acids. Only CDR3 DNA remains: 45 bases, in frame from the first base. From a lookup of the germline V gene, CDR1 and CDR2 are SGHVS and FQNEAQ. Relative to germline, V is 1 base shorter and J is 6 bases shorter, with 16 bases between their ends.